The sequence of this T cell receptor beta chain was determined in a study of cytomegalovirus exposure and HLA in healthy donors. The PCR contained 60 Vbeta and 13 Jbeta primers. Sequencing was performed with immunoSEQ multiplex PCR; in TCRdb, only in-frame clones are kept and a portion is missing. In the table there are around 120,000 clones, 60% to 85% of which are singletons. The CDR3 contains 13 residues. The V end lost 11 bases, the J end lost 2 bases, and 13 bases lay between the germline ends. Germline V CDR1 and CDR2: MDHEN, SYDVKM. The donors gave bone marrow, and they were healthy. The source is a man younger than 40 in good health and CMV-seronegative. The V call is TRBV28, the J call TRBJ1-5; D might be TRBD1 (6 bases). The sequenced sample consisted of PBMCs. The CDR3 here is CAGGGAGNQPQHF. The CDR3 DNA follows: TGTGCCGGAGGGGGGGCTGGCAATCAGCCCCAGCATTTT.